Listed below are T cell receptor beta chains from one sample, sequenced in a study of human T cells and chemical hapten exposure. TCRdb analysed the RACE reads with MiXCR anew, one entry per CDR3 protein. The sample shows about 380,000 distinct CDR3 sequences, about 4.8% of them seen only once. Here the sequenced sample was whole blood, taken in connection with sensitization to the hapten diphenylcyclopropenone (DPC). These receptors were obtained from a woman between 50 and 59 years old with alopecia areata. Some clones in this sample may be carry-over from other donors' samples. The CDR3 runs from the conserved cysteine through the conserved F or W. The D gene is left open where the match is weak.

cdr3_aa j_call d_call v_call
CASSLEDTSQYF TRBJ2-3 NA TRBV7-2
CATRADRVNEKLFF TRBJ1-4 TRBD1 TRBV15
CASSPGLVNEQYF TRBJ2-7 TRBD2 TRBV7-9
CASSAFLDPSRDTQYF TRBJ2-3 NA TRBV28
CASSAETRLAGDLHEQFF TRBJ2-1 TRBD2 TRBV27
CASSLPTGNEQFF TRBJ2-1 NA TRBV28
CASSHGMPGPNEQFF TRBJ2-1 NA TRBV3-1
CASSRAVGQAVYNEQFF TRBJ2-1 TRBD1 TRBV7-2
CASSVSSSDEQYF TRBJ2-7 NA TRBV9
CAWSPDRPSYNEQFF TRBJ2-1 NA TRBV30
CASSLVVPEQYF TRBJ2-7 NA TRBV28
CASSLYLAGVTTDTQYF TRBJ2-3 TRBD2 TRBV12-3/TRBV12-4
CSVAAGPSQHF TRBJ1-5 NA TRBV29-1
CSARDYRFSYNEQFF TRBJ2-1 NA TRBV20-1
CASSLDRVGTYQPQHF TRBJ1-5 TRBD1 TRBV6-1
CASSRDGGQPQHF TRBJ1-5 NA TRBV6-6
CASSYEDTQYF TRBJ2-3 NA TRBV7-9
CASSLTGVPSTDTQYF TRBJ2-3 NA TRBV5-5
CSVVRLAGSTDTQYF TRBJ2-3 TRBD2 TRBV29-1
CASSWDRDRQPQHF TRBJ1-5 TRBD1 TRBV3-1
CALGDVTIYF TRBJ1-3 NA TRBV30
CASSLIGTSGNTDTQYF TRBJ2-3 TRBD2 TRBV7-2
CASGGLSGAGNTEAFF TRBJ1-1 NA TRBV6-1
CSVKGSAVEQFF TRBJ2-1 NA TRBV29-1
CATLPRGSYEQYF TRBJ2-7 NA TRBV28
CASRKGQNTGELFF TRBJ2-2 NA TRBV27
CASSSTGSGQETQYF TRBJ2-5 NA TRBV5-1
CASSGPSGNTIYF TRBJ1-3 NA TRBV5-1
CASRPASGGYYEQYF TRBJ2-7 TRBD2 TRBV6-5
CASSPSRVPNEQFF TRBJ2-1 NA TRBV18
CASSFGRGTDTQYF TRBJ2-3 NA TRBV7-2
CASSAKYRVPGELFF TRBJ2-2 NA TRBV9